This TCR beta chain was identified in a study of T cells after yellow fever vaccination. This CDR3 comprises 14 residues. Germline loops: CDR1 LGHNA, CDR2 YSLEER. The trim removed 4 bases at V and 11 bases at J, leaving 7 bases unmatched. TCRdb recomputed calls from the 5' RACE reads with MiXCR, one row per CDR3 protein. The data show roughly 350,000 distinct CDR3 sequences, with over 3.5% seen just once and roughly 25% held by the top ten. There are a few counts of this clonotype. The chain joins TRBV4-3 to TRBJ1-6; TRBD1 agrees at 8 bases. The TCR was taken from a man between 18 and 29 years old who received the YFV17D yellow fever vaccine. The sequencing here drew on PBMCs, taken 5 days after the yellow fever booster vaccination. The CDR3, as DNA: TGCGCCAGCAGCCCTCAGGGGGCGGGTGCACCCCTCCACTTT. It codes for CASSPQGAGAPLHF.